The clone carrying this T cell receptor (beta chain) was observed a single time. The target antigen is unknown. The V end was cut by 3 bases, the J end by 6 bases, with 8 bases between. From germline, CDR1 is DFQATT and CDR2 SNEGSKA (reference sequence). The CDR3 loop spans 12 amino acids. Treatment meaning: roughly 11-day PBMC culture with coronavirus spike peptide pools or control peptides (ViraFEST assay). This sample was taken from a study of vaccination and CD4 T cells after COVID-19. The Oncomine TCR Beta short-read assay was applied to DNA of cultured CD4+ T cells. TCRdb independently ran MiXCR on the PCR reads; one entry per CDR3 protein. In the table there are roughly 19,000 distinct CDR3 sequences, 53% of which are singletons.

This sequence joins TRBV20-1 and TRBJ1-4; D remains unclear. The TCR comes from a human donor who had recovered from COVID-19. The sample consisted of CD4+ T cells from blood, cultured in vitro, taken before SARS-CoV-2 vaccination. CDR3 DNA sequence: TGCAGTGCTAGGGAACAACATGAAAAACTGTTTTTT. This translates into CSAREQHEKLFF.